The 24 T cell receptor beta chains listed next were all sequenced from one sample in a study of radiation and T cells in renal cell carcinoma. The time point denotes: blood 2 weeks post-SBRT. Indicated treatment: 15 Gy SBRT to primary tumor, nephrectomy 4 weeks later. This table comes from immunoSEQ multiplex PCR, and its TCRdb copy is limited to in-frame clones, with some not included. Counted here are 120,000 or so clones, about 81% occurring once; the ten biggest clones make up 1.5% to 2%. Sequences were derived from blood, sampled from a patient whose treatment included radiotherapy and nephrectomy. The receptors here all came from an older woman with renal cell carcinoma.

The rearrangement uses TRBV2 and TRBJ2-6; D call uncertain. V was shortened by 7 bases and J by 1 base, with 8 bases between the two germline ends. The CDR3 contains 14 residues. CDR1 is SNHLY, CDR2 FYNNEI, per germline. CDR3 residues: CASKRSSGANVLTF. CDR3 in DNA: TGTGCCAGCAAAAGAAGTTCTGGGGCCAACGTCCTGACTTTC.

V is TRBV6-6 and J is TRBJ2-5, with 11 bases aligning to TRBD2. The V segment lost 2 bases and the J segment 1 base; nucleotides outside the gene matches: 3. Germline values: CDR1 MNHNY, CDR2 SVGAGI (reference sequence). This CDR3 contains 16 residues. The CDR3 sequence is CASSYLSGGGQETQYF. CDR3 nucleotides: TGTGCCAGCAGTTACCTTAGCGGGGGGGGCCAAGAGACCCAGTACTTC.

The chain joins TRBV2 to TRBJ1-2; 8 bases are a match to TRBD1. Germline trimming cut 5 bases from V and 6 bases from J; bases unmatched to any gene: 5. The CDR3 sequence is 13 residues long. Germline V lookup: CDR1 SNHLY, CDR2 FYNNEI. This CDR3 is CASSPRGRDGYTF. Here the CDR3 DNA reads TGTGCCAGCAGTCCCAGGGGGCGCGATGGCTACACCTTC.

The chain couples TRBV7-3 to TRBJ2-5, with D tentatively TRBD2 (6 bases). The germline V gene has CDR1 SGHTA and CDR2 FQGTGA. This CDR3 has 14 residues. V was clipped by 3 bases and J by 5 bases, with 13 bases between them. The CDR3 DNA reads TGTGCCAGCAGCTTGTCCCCGGGGAGGGAGACCCAGTACTTC. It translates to CASSLSPGRETQYF.

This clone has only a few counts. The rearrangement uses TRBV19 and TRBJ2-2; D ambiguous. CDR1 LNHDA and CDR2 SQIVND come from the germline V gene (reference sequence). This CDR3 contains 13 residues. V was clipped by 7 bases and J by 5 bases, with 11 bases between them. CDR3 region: CASMYGVTGELFF. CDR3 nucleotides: TGTGCCAGTATGTATGGGGTAACCGGGGAGCTGTTTTTT. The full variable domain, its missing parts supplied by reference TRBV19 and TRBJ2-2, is DGGITQSPKYLFRKEGQNVTLSCEQNLNHDAMYWYRQDPGQGLRLIYYSQIVNDFQKGDIAEGYSVSREKKESFPLTVTSAQKNPTAFYLCASMYGVTGELFFGEGSRLTVL.

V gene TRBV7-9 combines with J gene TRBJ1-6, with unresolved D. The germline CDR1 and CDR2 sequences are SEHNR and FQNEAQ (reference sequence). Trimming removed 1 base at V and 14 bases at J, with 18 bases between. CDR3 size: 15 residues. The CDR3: CASSLDSLKGSTLHF. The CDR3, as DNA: TGTGCCAGCAGCTTAGACAGCCTCAAGGGTTCGACCCTCCACTTT.

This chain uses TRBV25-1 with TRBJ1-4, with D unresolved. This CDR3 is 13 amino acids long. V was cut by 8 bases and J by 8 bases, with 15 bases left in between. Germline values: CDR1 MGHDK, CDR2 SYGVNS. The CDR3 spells CASSDPGREKLFF. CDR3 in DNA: TGTGCCAGCTCGGACCCTGGCCGGGAAAAACTGTTTTTT.

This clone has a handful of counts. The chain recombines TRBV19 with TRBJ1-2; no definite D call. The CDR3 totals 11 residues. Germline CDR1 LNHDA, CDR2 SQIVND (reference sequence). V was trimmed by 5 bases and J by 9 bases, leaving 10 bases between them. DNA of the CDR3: TGTGCCAGTAGTTCCCGAGGGCGCTACACCTTC. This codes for CASSSRGRYTF.

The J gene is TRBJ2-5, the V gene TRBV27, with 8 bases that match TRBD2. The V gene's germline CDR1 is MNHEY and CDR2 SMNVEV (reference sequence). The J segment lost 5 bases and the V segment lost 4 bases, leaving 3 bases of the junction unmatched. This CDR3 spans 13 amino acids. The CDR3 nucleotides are TGTGCCAGCAGTTGGGGCGGGGGGGAGACCCAGTACTTC. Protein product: CASSWGGGETQYF.

Here the CDR3 reads CAQFDRAGNTIYF. Here the CDR3 DNA reads TGTGCCCAATTCGACCGAGCAGGAAACACCATATATTTT. The chain is built from TRBV30 and TRBJ1-3; no reliable D call. The CDR3 is 13 amino acids. Germline V gives CDR1 GTSNPN, CDR2 SVGIG (reference sequence). V was pared by 8 bases and J by 4 bases, with 15 bases between.

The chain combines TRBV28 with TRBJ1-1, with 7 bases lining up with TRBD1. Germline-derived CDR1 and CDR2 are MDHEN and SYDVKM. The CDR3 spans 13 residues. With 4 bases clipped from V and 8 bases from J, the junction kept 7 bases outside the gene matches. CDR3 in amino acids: CASSYRRQGEAFF. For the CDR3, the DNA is TGTGCCAGCAGTTACCGCCGACAGGGAGAAGCTTTCTTT. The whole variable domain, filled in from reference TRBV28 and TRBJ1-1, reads DVKVTQSSRYLVKRTGEKVFLECVQDMDHENMFWYRQDPGLGLRLIYFSYDVKMKEKGDIPEGYSVSREKKERFSLILESASTNQTSMYLCASSYRRQGEAFFGQGTRLTVV.

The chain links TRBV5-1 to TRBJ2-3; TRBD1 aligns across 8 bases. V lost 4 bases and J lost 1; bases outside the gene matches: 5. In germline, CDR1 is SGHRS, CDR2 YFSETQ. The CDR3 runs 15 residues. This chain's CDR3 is CASSVGQGRTDTQYF. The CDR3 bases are TGCGCCAGCAGCGTCGGACAGGGACGCACAGATACGCAGTATTTT.

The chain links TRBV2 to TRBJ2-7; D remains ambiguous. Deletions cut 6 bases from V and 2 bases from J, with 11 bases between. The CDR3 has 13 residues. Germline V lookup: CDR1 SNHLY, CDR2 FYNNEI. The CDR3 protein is CASRGLGPYEQYF. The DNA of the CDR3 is TGTGCCAGCAGAGGGCTTGGGCCCTACGAGCAGTACTTC. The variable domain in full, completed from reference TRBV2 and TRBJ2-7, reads EPEVTQTPSHQVTQMGQEVILRCVPISNHLYFYWYRQILGQKVEFLVSFYNNEISEKSEIFDDQFSVERPDGSNFTLKIRSTKLEDSAMYFCASRGLGPYEQYFGPGTRLTVT.

The CDR3 sequence is CASSLEGGGYNEQFF. The CDR3 bases are TGTGCCAGCAGCTTAGAAGGAGGGGGGTACAATGAGCAGTTCTTC. The chain couples TRBV7-2 to TRBJ2-1; the D call may be TRBD1 or TRBD2 (6 bases each). In germline, CDR1 is SGHTA, CDR2 FQGNSA. The CDR3 runs to 15 residues. The V gene lost 1 base and the J gene lost 4 bases, with 11 bases spanning the gap.

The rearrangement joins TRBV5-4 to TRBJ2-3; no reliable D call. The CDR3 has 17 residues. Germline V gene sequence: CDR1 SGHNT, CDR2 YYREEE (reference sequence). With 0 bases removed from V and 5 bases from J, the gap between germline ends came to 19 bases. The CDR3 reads CASSLAPISSLGDTQYF. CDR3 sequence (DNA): TGTGCCAGCAGCTTGGCCCCTATTTCCAGCTTGGGAGATACGCAGTATTTT.

The CDR3 nucleotides read TGTGCCAGCAGCCGAGACGAGGGGCCCTATAATTCACCCCTCCACTTT. This gives the protein CASSRDEGPYNSPLHF. This chain connects TRBV7-9 to TRBJ1-6; perhaps TRBD1 as D (5 bases). There are 16 residues in the CDR3. Germline assignment: CDR1 SEHNR and CDR2 FQNEAQ (reference sequence). With 5 bases removed from V and 2 bases from J, the gap between germline ends came to 13 bases.

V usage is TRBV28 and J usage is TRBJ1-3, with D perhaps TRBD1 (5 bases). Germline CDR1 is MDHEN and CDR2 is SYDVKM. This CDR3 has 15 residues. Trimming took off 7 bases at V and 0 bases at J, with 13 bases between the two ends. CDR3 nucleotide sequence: TGTGCCAGCACCCTTGACAGTAACTCTGGAAACACCATATATTTT. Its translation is CASTLDSNSGNTIYF.

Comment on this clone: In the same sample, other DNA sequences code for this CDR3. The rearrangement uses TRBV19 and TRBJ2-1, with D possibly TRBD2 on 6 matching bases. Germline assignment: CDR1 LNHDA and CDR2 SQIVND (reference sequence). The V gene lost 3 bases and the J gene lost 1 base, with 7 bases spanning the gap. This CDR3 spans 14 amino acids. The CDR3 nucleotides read TGTGCCAGTAGTATTGGGGGGTCCTACAATGAGCAGTTCTTC. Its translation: CASSIGGSYNEQFF.

The CDR3 loop is CASSVGAGSSTDTQYF. The CDR3 nucleotides read TGTGCCAGCAGCGTAGGGGCCGGATCTAGCACAGATACGCAGTATTTT. The chain recombines TRBV9 with TRBJ2-3; D gene uncertain. Trimming removed 0 bases at V and 0 bases at J, with 11 bases between. CDR1 is SGDLS, CDR2 YYNGEE, per germline. This CDR3 has 16 amino acids.

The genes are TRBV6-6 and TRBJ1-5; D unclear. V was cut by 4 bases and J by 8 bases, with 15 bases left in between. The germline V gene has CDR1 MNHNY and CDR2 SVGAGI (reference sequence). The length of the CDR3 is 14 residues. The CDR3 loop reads CASSLVQEEKPQHF. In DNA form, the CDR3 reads TGTGCCAGCAGTTTGGTGCAGGAGGAGAAGCCCCAGCATTTT.

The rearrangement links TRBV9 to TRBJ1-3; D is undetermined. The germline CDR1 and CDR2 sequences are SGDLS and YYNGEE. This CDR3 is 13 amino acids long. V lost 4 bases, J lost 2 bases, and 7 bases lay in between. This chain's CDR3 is CASSSRPGNTIYF. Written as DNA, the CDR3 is TGTGCCAGCAGCTCTCGACCTGGAAACACCATATATTTT.

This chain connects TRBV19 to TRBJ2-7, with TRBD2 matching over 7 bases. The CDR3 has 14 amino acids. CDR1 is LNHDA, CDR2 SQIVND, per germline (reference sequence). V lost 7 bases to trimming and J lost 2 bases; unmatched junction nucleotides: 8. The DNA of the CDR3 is TGTGCCAGTACCCCCTCGGGAGGACCCTACGAGCAGTACTTC. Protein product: CASTPSGGPYEQYF. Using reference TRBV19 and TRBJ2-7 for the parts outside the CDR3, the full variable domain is DGGITQSPKYLFRKEGQNVTLSCEQNLNHDAMYWYRQDPGQGLRLIYYSQIVNDFQKGDIAEGYSVSREKKESFPLTVTSAQKNPTAFYLCASTPSGGPYEQYFGPGTRLTVT.

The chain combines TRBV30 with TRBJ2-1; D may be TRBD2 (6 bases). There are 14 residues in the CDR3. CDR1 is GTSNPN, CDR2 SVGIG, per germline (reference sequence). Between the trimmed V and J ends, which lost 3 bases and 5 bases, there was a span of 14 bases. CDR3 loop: CAWRDRGGNNEQFF. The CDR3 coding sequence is TGTGCCTGGAGAGATCGAGGCGGGAACAATGAGCAGTTCTTC.

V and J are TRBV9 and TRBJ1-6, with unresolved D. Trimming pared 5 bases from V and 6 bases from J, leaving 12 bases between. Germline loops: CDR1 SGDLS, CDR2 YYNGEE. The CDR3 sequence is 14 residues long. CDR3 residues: CASSSGQPNSPLHF. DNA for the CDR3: TGTGCCAGCAGTTCCGGGCAGCCTAATTCACCCCTCCACTTT.